The 11 T cell receptor beta chains below all came from one sample that was sequenced in a study of chemoradiotherapy in HPV16-positive cancers. The protocol was immunoSEQ multiplex PCR, while the TCRdb copy is restricted to in-frame clones and leaves out a portion. The sample lists more than 4,000 clones; 75% to 80% were seen once. This material was acquired from a patient who underwent chemoradiotherapy. These receptors came from a human donor with HPV-associated anogenital cancer.

In this sample, this clone turned up a few times. The chain has TRBV7-8 and TRBJ2-7, with D possibly matching TRBD2 (5 bases). The CDR3 has 14 amino acids. Germline V CDR1 and CDR2: SGHVS, FQNEAQ. With 5 bases removed from V and 6 bases from J, the gap between germline ends came to 17 bases. CDR3 DNA: TGTGCCAGCAGCCCGTTCGTTGGGAGATCCGAGCAGTACTTC. Its protein product is CASSPFVGRSEQYF.

The chain carries TRBV9 and TRBJ1-3; no reliable D call. The CDR3 loop spans 15 amino acids. The germline V gene has CDR1 SGDLS and CDR2 YYNGEE. V lost 0 bases and J lost 4, with 11 bases in between. The CDR3 nucleotides are TGTGCCAGCAGCGTAGAGGTGGGAACGGGAAACACCATATATTTT. This encodes CASSVEVGTGNTIYF.

The chain uses TRBV27 and TRBJ1-2, with D possibly being TRBD1 (5 bases). V was shortened by 6 bases and J by 8 bases, with 16 bases between the two germline ends. Germline assignment: CDR1 MNHEY and CDR2 SMNVEV (reference sequence). The CDR3 runs to 13 residues. The CDR3 reads CASRGISGIGYTF. CDR3 bases: TGTGCCAGCAGGGGAATCTCAGGGATCGGCTACACCTTC.

The rearrangement links TRBV10-3 to TRBJ2-2; 7 nucleotides line up with TRBD2. There are 13 residues in the CDR3. Germline V gene data show CDR1 as ENHRY and CDR2 as SYGVKD. The ends lost 5 bases at V and 4 bases at J; junction bases unmatched: 1. The DNA of the CDR3 is TGTGCCATCAGTAGGACTAGCACCGGGGAGCTGTTTTTT. Translation: CAISRTSTGELFF.

The chain has TRBV19 and TRBJ2-1; 8 bases match TRBD2. Germline CDR1 and CDR2: LNHDA and SQIVND (reference sequence). J gave up 5 bases and V 8 bases, and 8 bases lay outside the gene matches. The CDR3 covers 14 residues. DNA of the CDR3: TGTGCCAGTGCGGCGGGGGGCCTGAACAATGAGCAGTTCTTC. It encodes CASAAGGLNNEQFF.

This clone appeared once. For the CDR3, the DNA is TGTGCCAGCAGCCACGAAGGGGCCTACGAGCAGTACTTC. Translation gives CASSHEGAYEQYF. V usage is TRBV7-9 and J usage is TRBJ2-7; maybe TRBD1 (5 bases). Germline V gene sequence: CDR1 SEHNR, CDR2 FQNEAQ (reference sequence). This CDR3 is 13 amino acids long. Trimming took 5 bases from V and 2 from J, leaving 10 bases between them. The entire variable domain, with the rest obtained from reference TRBV7-9 and TRBJ2-7, is as follows: DTGVSQNPRHKITKRGQNVTFRCDPISEHNRLYWYRQTLGQGPEFLTYFQNEAQLEKSRLLSDRFSAERPKGSFSTLEIQRTEQGDSAMYLCASSHEGAYEQYFGPGTRLTVT.

The V gene is TRBV7-2, the J gene TRBJ2-1; TRBD2 is a possible D gene (5 bases). CDR1 is SGHTA, CDR2 FQGNSA, per germline. The CDR3 consists of 13 residues. Trimming removed 3 bases from V and 7 bases from J, with 10 bases in between. DNA of the CDR3: TGTGCCAGCAGCTTGGAGGCCGGGAATGAGCAGTTCTTC. Translation gives CASSLEAGNEQFF.

The CDR3: CASSKQQGIRDTQYF. CDR3 nucleotide sequence: TGTGCCAGCAGCAAACAGCAGGGTATTCGGGATACGCAGTATTTT. The chain is built from TRBV21-1 and TRBJ2-3; TRBD1 reflects the table's D call only, with no check against the DNA. TRBV21-1 is classified as a pseudogene. The CDR3 extends over 15 amino acids.

The rearrangement links TRBV5-1 to TRBJ2-7; 10 bases agree with TRBD2. V was clipped by 0 bases and J by 7 bases; unmatched bases: 7. Germline V lookup: CDR1 SGHRS, CDR2 YFSETQ. The CDR3 is made up of 15 amino acids. CDR3: CASSLGLAGVGEQYF. The CDR3 DNA sequence: TGCGCCAGCAGCTTGGGGCTAGCGGGAGTGGGTGAGCAGTACTTC.

V is TRBV2 and J is TRBJ2-1; tentatively, D is TRBD2 (6 bases). Trimming removed 6 bases from V and 4 bases from J, with 19 bases in between. Germline assignment: CDR1 SNHLY and CDR2 FYNNEI. This CDR3 region has 16 residues. CDR3 loop: CASSPLPRLGYNEQFF. In DNA, the CDR3 is TGTGCCAGCAGCCCACTCCCCCGACTAGGTTACAATGAGCAGTTCTTC.

The rearrangement links TRBV4-1 to TRBJ2-7; 7 positions agree with TRBD2. CDR1 and CDR2 from the germline V gene are MGHRA and YSYEKL. CDR3 size: 15 residues. Losses at the gene ends were 0 bases for V and 4 bases for J; bases not matched to a gene: 6. CDR3 nucleotide sequence: TGCGCCAGCAGCCAAGAAGCGGGGTTCAATTACGAGCAGTACTTC. It is translated as CASSQEAGFNYEQYF.